The entry that follows covers one T cell receptor beta chain sequence. Its antigen is undetermined. V lost 7 bases to trimming and J lost 4 bases, with 10 bases between them. Germline-derived CDR1 and CDR2 are MDHEN and SYDVKM. This CDR3 comprises 12 residues. This record comes from a study of monozygotic twins with cystic fibrosis. Overall study: Library input was 2.5 to 3.5 micrograms of fragmented DNA, with approximately 14 PCR cycles.

Sequenced by immunoSEQ multiplex PCR; TCRdb stores in-frame clones only, minus some. The sample includes over 25,000 clones, roughly 96% of them seen just once. Study conclusions and caveats: Unrelated CF individuals shared fewer identical clonotypes than monozygotic CF twins. Clonality was generally low (median around 0.0098), higher in the most severe patients.

Sequences were obtained from blood. The sequence came from a girl aged 2-10 years with cystic fibrosis. The chain couples TRBV28 to TRBJ1-1; D unresolved. The CDR3 here is CASTPRSTEAFF. DNA for the CDR3: TGTGCCAGCACCCCCCGGAGCACTGAAGCTTTCTTT.